This paragraph reports one TCR beta chain. This specimen belongs to a study of blood T cell repertoires in COVID-19. The overall study: Some COVID-19 samples were acute and others convalescent; all came from the United States, Italy and Spain. PBMCs, B-cell-depleted T cells, or T cells were the source of the cDNA or gDNA that made up the material.

In the authors' methods: Amplification from reference gene primers served as the basis for estimated nucleated cell counts. TCRdb's table, derived via immunoSEQ multiplex PCR, lists solely in-frame clones and lacks some. The DNA gave D and trimming, while V, J and clone size come from that table. The sample comprises 350,000 to 550,000 clones, about 89% of which are singletons, and over 4% rests with the top ten. Trimming removed 9 bases at V and 8 bases at J, with 18 bases between. Germline V gene lookup returns CDR1 KGHDR and CDR2 SFDVKD. The CDR3 sequence is 13 residues long. The rearrangement links TRBV24-1 to TRBJ1-2; a possible D gene is TRBD1 (6 bases). The sequencing sample was made of peripheral blood. The sequence derives from a woman aged 25 to 39 with acute or convalescent COVID-19. CDR3 residues: CATGTGQSLGYTF. The CDR3 bases are TGTGCCACCGGAACCGGACAGAGTTTAGGCTACACCTTC.